The T cell receptor beta chain described here comes from a study of cytomegalovirus exposure and HLA in healthy donors. The germline V gene has CDR1 LNHDA and CDR2 SQIVND (reference sequence). This CDR3 is built from 16 residues. V shed 2 bases, J shed 6 bases, and the junction held 11 bases outside the gene matches. General observations from the study: The authors enumerated 150 to 200 TCR beta chains as linked to cytomegalovirus.

In the PCR, 60 Vbeta and 13 Jbeta primers were used. The assay was immunoSEQ multiplex PCR, and TCRdb's table has in-frame clones only and misses some. This sample has about 200,000 clones, with roughly 80% found just once. About this clone itself: Its target is not known.

The chain recombines TRBV19 with TRBJ2-7; TRBD1 agrees at 9 bases. Sequencing used PBMCs. This TCR was sampled from a woman aged 30 to 39 in good health and CMV-seronegative. The CDR3 sequence: CASSINLRQGEREQYF. CDR3 coding DNA: TGTGCCAGTAGTATAAACCTTCGACAGGGGGAACGCGAGCAGTACTTC.